Below are 14 T cell receptor beta chains sequenced from a single sample in a study of cytomegalovirus exposure and HLA in healthy donors. The PCR made use of 60 Vbeta and 13 Jbeta primers. Sequencing was performed with immunoSEQ multiplex PCR; in TCRdb, only in-frame clones are kept and a portion is missing. The sample includes 150,000 to 200,000 clones, around 80% of them seen just once. The sequencing input was PBMCs. These receptor sequences come from a woman in her thirties or forties in good health and CMV-seronegative.

The chain uses TRBV28 and TRBJ1-1; 9 nucleotides match TRBD1. The CDR3 loop spans 15 amino acids. The V segment lost 2 bases and the J segment 1 base; nucleotides outside the gene matches: 2. Per the germline V gene, CDR1 is MDHEN and CDR2 is SYDVKM. In nucleotides, the CDR3 is TGTGCCAGCAGTTTACCGGGACAGGGGAACACTGAAGCTTTCTTT. This codes for CASSLPGQGNTEAFF.

This rearrangement joins TRBV5-1 to TRBJ2-7; 8 bases fit TRBD2. Per the germline V gene, CDR1 is SGHRS and CDR2 is YFSETQ. The CDR3 spans 14 residues. V lost 4 bases, J lost 2 bases, and 5 bases stayed unmatched. In DNA, the CDR3 is TGCGCCAGCAGCGAAGTAGCGGGGACCTACGAGCAGTACTTC. Translating gives CASSEVAGTYEQYF.

This clone was seen a few times. CDR3 nucleotides: TGTGCCAGCAGCTTAGGGGGTGGGACTAGTAATCCCGAGCAGTACTTC. Its translation: CASSLGGGTSNPEQYF. V and J are TRBV7-9 and TRBJ2-7; TRBD2 agrees at 8 bases. The CDR3 totals 16 residues. The ends lost 1 base at V and 6 bases at J; junction bases unmatched: 11. Germline lookup yields CDR1 SEHNR and CDR2 FQNEAQ (reference sequence). Supplemented by reference TRBV7-9 and TRBJ2-7, the full variable domain reads DTGVSQNPRHKITKRGQNVTFRCDPISEHNRLYWYRQTLGQGPEFLTYFQNEAQLEKSRLLSDRFSAERPKGSFSTLEIQRTEQGDSAMYLCASSLGGGTSNPEQYFGPGTRLTVT.

V and J are TRBV4-2 and TRBJ1-6; D is undetermined. V was trimmed by 0 bases and J by 8 bases, leaving 11 bases between them. Germline V CDR1 and CDR2: LGHNA, YNFKEQ. The CDR3 has 15 residues. The CDR3, as DNA: TGTGCCAGCAGCCAAGAACCCCGCCGGGATTCACCCCTCCACTTT. Protein product: CASSQEPRRDSPLHF.

In its sample, this clone was seen once. The rearrangement links TRBV30 to TRBJ2-1; 7 bases match TRBD2. The ends lost 4 bases at V and 3 bases at J; junction bases unmatched: 6. Germline V gene sequence: CDR1 GTSNPN, CDR2 SVGIG (reference sequence). The CDR3 has 14 amino acids. This chain's CDR3 is CAWNAGVDYNEQFF. The CDR3 DNA is TGTGCCTGGAATGCGGGAGTGGACTACAATGAGCAGTTCTTC.

This clone came up once. The rearrangement links TRBV28 to TRBJ2-7, with 10 bases that match TRBD2. Germline loops: CDR1 MDHEN, CDR2 SYDVKM. Losses at the gene ends were 2 bases for V and 7 bases for J; bases not matched to a gene: 5. The CDR3 runs 14 residues. The CDR3: CASSLLAGVDEQYF. CDR3 nucleotides: TGTGCCAGCAGTTTACTAGCGGGAGTGGATGAGCAGTACTTC.

The chain couples TRBV29-1 to TRBJ2-1; 7 bases are a match to TRBD1. The CDR3 sequence is 13 residues long. Germline-derived CDR1 and CDR2 are SQVTM and ANQGSEA. The V gene end was trimmed by 6 bases and the J gene end by 8 bases; junction bases not matched to a gene: 10. The CDR3 sequence: CSVLEQGIDEQFF. CDR3 nucleotide sequence: TGCAGCGTCTTGGAACAGGGGATCGATGAGCAGTTCTTC.

Only a few counts were recorded for this clone. The chain is built from TRBV7-6 and TRBJ1-1; 7 positions agree with TRBD1. This CDR3 has 16 amino acids. V dropped 4 bases and J dropped 1; count of bases not matched to a gene: 9. Germline V gene data show CDR1 as SGHVS and CDR2 as FNYEAQ. In DNA, the CDR3 is TGTGCCAGCAGCTCGGCTCTACAGGGGAAGAACACTGAAGCTTTCTTT. Translated, it gives CASSSALQGKNTEAFF.

This clone has a handful of counts. The V and J genes are TRBV12-1 and TRBJ2-3; TRBD2 was called by the table and not checked on the DNA. TRBV12-1 counts as a pseudogene. CDR3 size: 19 residues. For the CDR3, the DNA is TGTGCCAGCAGCTACAAATCCCCCGGGACTAATAATGGCACAGATACGCAGTATTTT. Its protein product is CASSYKSPGTNNGTDTQYF.

The chain is built from TRBV6-6 and TRBJ1-4; 8 positions match TRBD1. Germline V gene sequence: CDR1 MNHNY, CDR2 SVGAGI (reference sequence). Losses at the gene ends were 0 bases for V and 4 bases for J; bases not matched to a gene: 4. This CDR3 is built from 16 residues. DNA of the CDR3: TGTGCCAGCAGTTACTCATTAGGACAGGGTAATGAAAAACTGTTTTTT. Translation: CASSYSLGQGNEKLFF.

This clone has only a few counts. V and J are TRBV6-6 and TRBJ2-5, with D possibly being TRBD1 (5 bases). CDR1 and CDR2 (germline): MNHNY, SVGAGI (reference sequence). Trimming removed 10 bases from V and 3 bases from J, with 9 bases in between. The CDR3 extends over 11 amino acids. The CDR3 DNA reads TGTGCCACCAGGGTAGAAGAGACCCAGTACTTC. As protein: CATRVEETQYF.

This sequence joins TRBV5-1 and TRBJ1-4; 7 bases agree with TRBD1. Unmatched junction bases numbered 12, after V lost 5 bases and J lost 8 bases. CDR3 length equals 15 residues. Germline V gives CDR1 SGHRS, CDR2 YFSETQ. The chain's CDR3 is CASSSGQPPMEKLFF. The CDR3 bases are TGCGCCAGCAGTTCGGGACAGCCTCCGATGGAAAAACTGTTTTTT.

CDR3 nucleotides: TGTGCCAGCAGTTCGTCTAGCGCTGGTCTCTACGAGCAGTACTTC. This codes for CASSSSSAGLYEQYF. This chain links TRBV27 with TRBJ2-7, with D tentatively TRBD2 (6 bases). The length of the CDR3 is 15 residues. From germline, CDR1 is MNHEY and CDR2 SMNVEV (reference sequence). V was trimmed by 4 bases and J by 3 bases, leaving 16 bases between them.

J is TRBJ2-7 and V is TRBV27, with 8 bases lining up with TRBD1. The CDR3 contains 18 residues. CDR1 and CDR2 from the germline V gene are MNHEY and SMNVEV (reference sequence). Unmatched junction bases numbered 21, after V lost 10 bases and J lost 1 base. The CDR3 region has the DNA TGTGCCACCTCCGACGGGGCAGGGGGCCTGGGGGCTTCCTACGAGCAGTACTTC. Its translation is CATSDGAGGLGASYEQYF.